These 20 T cell receptor beta chains were all obtained from the same sample, sequenced in a study of neoadjuvant nivolumab and ipilimumab in lung cancer. Sequencing was performed with immunoSEQ multiplex PCR; in TCRdb, only in-frame clones are kept and a portion is missing. This table holds about 38,000 clones, 85% to 90% found once. The sequences come from peripheral blood, collected before neoadjuvant nivolumab, alone or with ipilimumab. These receptors were taken from an adult with non-small cell lung cancer.

The V gene is TRBV28, the J gene TRBJ1-5; a weak D match, TRBD1 (6 bases). Germline V gene sequence: CDR1 MDHEN, CDR2 SYDVKM. This CDR3 is built from 13 residues. V lost 4 bases to trimming and J lost 6 bases, with 10 bases between them. This chain's CDR3 is CASSSEDSQPQHF. As DNA, the CDR3 is TGTGCCAGCAGTTCAGAGGACAGTCAGCCCCAGCATTTT.

The V and J genes are TRBV6-5 and TRBJ2-1; 9 bases match TRBD2. V shed 0 bases and J 7 bases; nucleotides not matched to a gene: 4. Germline V gives CDR1 MNHEY, CDR2 SVGAGI. CDR3 length equals 15 residues. The CDR3 region is CASSYSSSGSNEQFF. In DNA, the CDR3 is TGTGCCAGCAGTTACTCGAGTAGCGGGAGTAATGAGCAGTTCTTC.

This rearrangement joins TRBV9 to TRBJ2-5, with D uncertain. The CDR3 runs 11 residues. The V and J ends lost 4 bases and 5 bases respectively, with 6 bases between them. Germline loops: CDR1 SGDLS, CDR2 YYNGEE. The CDR3: CASSPGETQYF. CDR3 bases: TGTGCCAGCAGCCCGGGTGAGACCCAGTACTTC.

This clone showed up just a few times. The chain uses TRBV19 and TRBJ2-1; possible D gene TRBD2, 6 bases. The CDR3 length is 13 residues. V shed 11 bases and J shed 4 bases, with 15 bases lying between them. Germline V CDR1 and CDR2: LNHDA, SQIVND (reference sequence). CDR3 coding DNA: TGTGCCTCAGAATCCGGGAGATACAATGAGCAGTTCTTC. It codes for CASESGRYNEQFF.

This clone was observed a single time. This rearrangement joins TRBV5-1 to TRBJ2-4; D ambiguous. Germline V gene sequence: CDR1 SGHRS, CDR2 YFSETQ. The CDR3 consists of 14 residues. The ends were cut back, 0 bases at V and 0 bases at J, with 4 bases in the middle. The DNA of the CDR3 is TGCGCCAGCAGCTTGGGCGAAGCCAAAAACATTCAGTACTTC. This translates into CASSLGEAKNIQYF.

This chain links TRBV11-2 with TRBJ1-2; the D is unclear. The ends were cut back, 5 bases at V and 6 bases at J, with 16 bases in the middle. The CDR3 consists of 14 residues. CDR1 and CDR2 from the germline V gene are SGHAT and FQNNGV. This CDR3 reads CASSPRGSDNGYTF. The CDR3 bases are TGTGCCAGCAGCCCCCGCGGGAGTGACAATGGCTACACCTTC.

The rearrangement uses TRBV30 and TRBJ1-2; 9 positions match TRBD1. CDR1 is GTSNPN and CDR2 is SVGIG in the germline V gene (reference sequence). Trimming took 2 bases from V and 11 from J; bases not matched to a gene: 9. CDR3 size: 13 residues. The CDR3 spells CAWSSGQGLKYTF. CDR3 sequence (DNA): TGTGCCTGGAGTTCTGGACAGGGGTTAAAGTACACCTTC.

This chain uses TRBV14 with TRBJ2-2, with 7 bases that match TRBD1. V shed 1 base, J shed 4 bases, and the junction held 6 bases outside the gene matches. The CDR3 spans 16 residues. CDR1 and CDR2 (germline): SGHDN, FVKESK. CDR3 sequence (DNA): TGTGCCAGCAGCCAAGCGTGGACAGGCTCCACCGGGGAGCTGTTTTTT. This gives the protein CASSQAWTGSTGELFF.

CDR3: CASSPGTGENTGELFF. DNA for the CDR3: TGCGCCAGCAGCCCGGGGACAGGGGAAAACACCGGGGAGCTGTTTTTT. The J gene is TRBJ2-2, the V gene TRBV5-1, with 10 nucleotides matching TRBD1. The germline V gene has CDR1 SGHRS and CDR2 YFSETQ. The CDR3 extends over 16 amino acids. V dropped 4 bases and J dropped 2; count of bases not matched to a gene: 5.

The V gene is TRBV9, the J gene TRBJ2-7, with 11 bases matching TRBD2. The V segment lost 4 bases and the J segment 2 bases; nucleotides outside the gene matches: 5. The germline gives CDR1 SGDLS, CDR2 YYNGEE. The CDR3 totals 15 residues. The CDR3, as DNA: TGTGCCAGCAGCCTTGCTAGCGGGGGGCCCTACGAGCAGTACTTC. This encodes CASSLASGGPYEQYF.

A single count supports this clone. The chain links TRBV10-3 to TRBJ2-1; the D call may be TRBD1 or TRBD2 (5 bases each). CDR3 length: 15 residues. The V end lost 3 bases, the J end lost 2 bases, and 11 bases lay between the germline ends. Germline V lookup: CDR1 ENHRY, CDR2 SYGVKD. CDR3 amino acids: CAISELGGTYNEQFF. The CDR3 coding sequence is TGTGCCATCAGTGAACTTGGGGGAACCTACAATGAGCAGTTCTTC.

V gene TRBV5-1 combines with J gene TRBJ2-3; D possibly corresponds to TRBD1 (5 bases). V lost 4 bases and J 0 bases, leaving 12 bases between the germline ends. Germline V gene data show CDR1 as SGHRS and CDR2 as YFSETQ. This CDR3 is 15 amino acids long. The CDR3 region has the DNA TGCGCCAGCAGCGTAGACAGACCTAGCACAGATACGCAGTATTTT. Its translation: CASSVDRPSTDTQYF.

The V call is TRBV29-1, the J call TRBJ2-7, with D unclear. CDR3 length equals 17 residues. Germline CDR1 is SQVTM and CDR2 is ANQGSEA. Trimming left V 8 bases short and J 0 bases short, with 26 bases between. DNA of the CDR3: TGCAGCCTATCACCTATCCGGGCCCCTGTGACCTCCTACGAGCAGTACTTC. Residues: CSLSPIRAPVTSYEQYF.

The genes are TRBV19 and TRBJ2-7; 10 bases fit TRBD2. Germline V gene data show CDR1 as LNHDA and CDR2 as SQIVND (reference sequence). V shed 5 bases and J 2 bases; nucleotides not matched to a gene: 3. The length of the CDR3 is 14 residues. CDR3 nucleotide sequence: TGTGCCAGTAGTGGCACTAGCGGGACCTACGAGCAGTACTTC. Translating gives CASSGTSGTYEQYF.

V and J are TRBV5-1 and TRBJ1-4; D remains ambiguous. CDR3 length equals 17 residues. Germline loops: CDR1 SGHRS, CDR2 YFSETQ. V lost 2 bases, J lost 2 bases, and 16 bases lay in between. Here the CDR3 DNA reads TGCGCCAGCAGCTTAACCGAAAGGGCCATCACTAATGAAAAACTGTTTTTT. It is translated as CASSLTERAITNEKLFF.

The chain is built from TRBV19 and TRBJ1-1; TRBD1 agrees at 8 bases. CDR1 and CDR2 (germline): LNHDA, SQIVND (reference sequence). This CDR3 is 16 amino acids long. With 3 bases clipped from V and 5 bases from J, the junction kept 11 bases outside the gene matches. CDR3 protein: CASSILWTGRRTEAFF. CDR3 bases: TGTGCCAGTAGTATTCTCTGGACAGGGAGGCGGACTGAAGCTTTCTTT.

The chain uses TRBV7-2 and TRBJ2-7; 11 nucleotides match TRBD2. Germline V gene lookup returns CDR1 SGHTA and CDR2 FQGNSA. The CDR3 runs to 15 residues. The junction had 8 bases not matched to a gene; V was cut back by 6 bases and J by 4 bases. CDR3 loop: CASREPGTSGYEQYF. The CDR3 coding sequence is TGTGCCAGCAGAGAGCCCGGGACTAGCGGTTACGAGCAGTACTTC.

The V and J genes are TRBV14 and TRBJ2-3, with D maybe TRBD2 (5 bases). Trimming took 6 bases from V and 2 from J, leaving 15 bases between them. Germline V CDR1 and CDR2: SGHDN, FVKESK. This CDR3 region has 15 residues. The CDR3 DNA reads TGTGCCAGCAGTCCTAGCTCAGCTTACACAGATACGCAGTATTTT. Its translation: CASSPSSAYTDTQYF.

The genes are TRBV6-4 and TRBJ2-1; 9 bases map to TRBD1. Germline V gene sequence: CDR1 MRHNA, CDR2 SNTAGT. The J segment lost 7 bases and the V segment lost 2 bases, leaving 3 bases of the junction unmatched. The CDR3 has 14 amino acids. For the CDR3, the DNA is TGTGCCAGCAGTGACGAACAGGGGGCTAATGAGCAGTTCTTC. This codes for CASSDEQGANEQFF.

This clone was seen only a few times. The CDR3 coding sequence is TGCGCCAGCAGCTTCAGGGCGGACGAGCAGTACTTC. Residues: CASSFRADEQYF. The chain joins TRBV5-1 to TRBJ2-7; D may be TRBD1 (5 bases). The germline V and J ends were trimmed by 2 bases and 5 bases, with 8 bases remaining between them. Germline-derived CDR1 and CDR2 are SGHRS and YFSETQ. The CDR3 consists of 12 residues.